The clone carrying this T cell receptor (beta chain) was detected only once. Libraries were prepared by immunoSEQ multiplex PCR; TCRdb keeps only in-frame clonotypes and omits some of them. The sample consists of 300,000 to 400,000 clones, 85% to 90% of them appearing once. These data come from a study of blood T cell repertoires in COVID-19. There are 13 residues in the CDR3. V shed 0 bases, J shed 7 bases, and the junction held 1 base outside the gene matches. CDR1 is SGHDN, CDR2 FVKESK, per germline. This receptor was taken from a woman aged 25 to 39 with COVID-19, enrolled during active disease. The sample consisted of peripheral blood. This chain links TRBV14 with TRBJ1-1; TRBD1 agrees at 8 bases. This CDR3 reads CASSQDDRGEAFF. The DNA for the CDR3 is TGTGCCAGCAGCCAAGATGACAGGGGTGAAGCTTTCTTT.